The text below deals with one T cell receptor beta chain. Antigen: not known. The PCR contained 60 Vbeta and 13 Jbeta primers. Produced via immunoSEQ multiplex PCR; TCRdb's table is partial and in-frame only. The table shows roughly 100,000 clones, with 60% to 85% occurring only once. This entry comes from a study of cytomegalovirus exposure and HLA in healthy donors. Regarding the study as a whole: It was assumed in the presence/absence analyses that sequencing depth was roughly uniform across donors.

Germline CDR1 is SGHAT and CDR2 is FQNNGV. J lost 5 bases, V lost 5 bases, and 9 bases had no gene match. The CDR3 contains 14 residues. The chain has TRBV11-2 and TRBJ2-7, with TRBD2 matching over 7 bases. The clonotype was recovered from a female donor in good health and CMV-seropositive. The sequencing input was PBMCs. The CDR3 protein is CASSPSGVTDEQYF. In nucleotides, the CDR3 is TGTGCCAGCAGCCCAAGCGGGGTGACCGACGAGCAGTACTTC.